This T cell receptor beta chain came from a study of neurological immune-mediated disorders. This clonotype has ten or more counts. Time point given: longitudinal time-point 3. It was blood bank volunteers in Maryland, USA who made up the healthy controls. A 10-nucleotide random UMI tagged transcripts in template-switch 5'RACE cDNA synthesis. Each CDR3 protein gets one entry after TCRdb re-called the 5' RACE reads with MiXCR. The sample includes about 49,000 distinct CDR3 sequences, 7% to 10% of them seen just once. Sequencing was done on a sample of PBMCs. The TCR originated in a woman in her 40s in good health.

This chain's CDR3 is CASSPSPPGSTQYF. In DNA form, the CDR3 reads TGTGCCAGCAGCCCATCCCCACCCGGGTCGACCCAGTACTTC. The chain is built from TRBV12-3 or TRBV12-4 and TRBJ2-5; the D is unclear. The length of the CDR3 is 14 residues. V was cut by 6 bases and J by 7 bases, with 18 bases left in between.